The T cell receptor beta chain described here comes from a study of memory B cells and T cells in multiple sclerosis. Regarding this clone: The antigen is not known.

There are 14 residues in the CDR3. V lost 5 bases to trimming and J lost 5 bases, with 15 bases between them. CDR1 and CDR2 (germline): MNHEY, SVGAGI. Generated by immunoSEQ multiplex PCR, the TCRdb table keeps only in-frame clones and is missing some. The sample contains about 42,000 clones, about four fifths of which appear only once. Separate sequencing covered autoproliferating (CFSE-dim) and non-proliferating (CFSE-high) T cells from stimulus-free culture. Replicate wells were pooled after more than six days of stimulus-free culture of under 5.5x10^7 CFSE-labeled PBMCs. This clonotype was sampled from a human donor with multiple sclerosis. Sequencing used PBMCs from blood kept in culture. The chain uses TRBV6-5 and TRBJ1-1; TRBD1 is a possible D gene (6 bases). CDR3 in DNA: TGTGCCAGCAGTAACGGAAAAGGGGGAACTGAAGCTTTCTTT. This encodes CASSNGKGGTEAFF.